Below are 11 T cell receptor beta chains sequenced from a single sample in a study of T-cell reconstitution after alpha-beta-depleted transplantation in children. A TCRbeta library incorporating unique molecular identifiers was prepared. TCRdb ran MiXCR on the PCR reads and lists one entry per CDR3 protein. The data contain several thousand distinct CDR3 sequences, less than 6% of them singletons. Sequences were derived from PBMCs, mostly from graft donor cells, sampled 180 days after TCRalphabeta/CD19-depleted stem cell transplant. The receptors were gathered from a child younger than two who had a stem cell transplant for acute myeloid leukemia, so the T cells may come from the graft donor.

This clonotype was found many times. V is TRBV5-6 and J is TRBJ1-5, with 9 bases identical to TRBD1. This CDR3 is 16 amino acids long. Per the germline V gene, CDR1 is SGHDT and CDR2 is YYEEEE. V dropped 3 bases and J dropped 0; count of bases not matched to a gene: 4. This CDR3 is CASSSQGAYSNQPQHF. CDR3 DNA sequence: TGTGCCAGCAGCTCACAGGGGGCCTATAGCAATCAGCCCCAGCATTTT.

This clonotype is medium-sized within its sample. The chain couples TRBV7-8 to TRBJ2-2; D ambiguous. Germline V CDR1 and CDR2: SGHVS, FQNEAQ. Trimming pared 2 bases from V and 13 bases from J, leaving 11 bases between. The CDR3 length is 12 residues. The DNA of the CDR3 is TGTGCCAGCAGCTTATATAAGGACGGGCTGTTTTTT. Residues: CASSLYKDGLFF.

This clonotype was seen many times. The chain combines TRBV7-2 with TRBJ2-6; 7 bases are shared with TRBD1. Germline V gene sequence: CDR1 SGHTA, CDR2 FQGNSA. This CDR3 spans 15 amino acids. The V segment lost 3 bases and the J segment 4 bases; nucleotides outside the gene matches: 3. CDR3 loop: CASSFTGVGANVLTF. The CDR3 DNA reads TGTGCCAGCAGCTTCACAGGGGTCGGGGCCAACGTCCTGACTTTC.

This clonotype was found a few times. A clone one base away is much larger, so this may be a read error. The CDR3 end shows no conserved phenylalanine or tryptophan, and so a read error is likely. The chain recombines TRBV20-1 with TRBJ2-1; no reliable D call. The V end lost 2 bases, the J end lost 5 bases, and 10 bases lay between the germline ends. This CDR3 has 13 amino acids. Germline V gene data show CDR1 as DFQATT and CDR2 as SNEGSKA (reference sequence). In DNA, the CDR3 is TGCAGTGCTAGACCGGGCAGGAACAATGAGCAGTTCTCC. Translation: CSARPGRNNEQFS.

This clonotype was seen ten or more times. This chain uses TRBV10-1 with TRBJ2-1; possibly TRBD1 for D (6 bases). The germline V and J ends were trimmed by 2 bases and 7 bases, with 15 bases remaining between them. This CDR3 contains 15 residues. Germline lookup yields CDR1 WNHNN and CDR2 SYGVQD (reference sequence). The CDR3 coding sequence is TGCGCCAGCAGTGAGGGTAACAGGGCCCGGAATGAGCAGTTCTTC. This sequence encodes CASSEGNRARNEQFF.

The table lists this clonotype with many counts. The rearrangement links TRBV11-2 to TRBJ2-7; no reliable D call. Trimming took 1 base from V and 2 from J, leaving 12 bases between them. Germline loops: CDR1 SGHAT, CDR2 FQNNGV. This CDR3 comprises 15 residues. For the CDR3, the DNA is TGTGCCAGCAGCTTAGTCGGTTCAGACACCTACGAGCAGTACTTC. The encoded protein is CASSLVGSDTYEQYF.

This clonotype was detected many times. The V call is TRBV27, the J call TRBJ1-5; 8 bases line up with TRBD1. Germline loops: CDR1 MNHEY, CDR2 SMNVEV (reference sequence). The CDR3 contains 14 residues. With V trimmed by 2 bases and J by 6 bases, 3 bases remained unmatched. CDR3 loop: CASSLGQGSQPQHF. The CDR3 nucleotides read TGTGCCAGCAGTTTAGGACAGGGTAGTCAGCCCCAGCATTTT.

This clonotype came up many times. CDR3 sequence: CASSDPGLAGEQFF. The DNA of the CDR3 is TGTGCCAGCAGCGATCCCGGACTAGCCGGTGAGCAGTTCTTC. This chain connects TRBV6-2 or TRBV6-3 to TRBJ2-1, with 8 bases identical to TRBD2. Germline V gene sequence: CDR1 MNHEY, CDR2 SVGEGT. This CDR3 comprises 14 residues. V dropped 6 bases and J dropped 9; count of bases not matched to a gene: 10.

This clonotype was counted many times. The genes are TRBV18 and TRBJ2-1, with TRBD2 matching 7 bases. CDR3 length equals 17 residues. Unmatched junction bases numbered 14, after V lost 2 bases and J lost 7 bases. Looked up from germline, CDR1 is KGHSH and CDR2 is LQKENI. In DNA, the CDR3 is TGTGCCAGCTCACCAAGAAGTTTCGAGGGAGGGGCGAATGAGCAGTTCTTC. Its protein is CASSPRSFEGGANEQFF.

This clonotype was seen repeatedly, ten times or more. The chain joins TRBV19 to TRBJ2-2; tentative D call: TRBD1 (6 bases). This CDR3 is 14 amino acids long. The germline gives CDR1 LNHDA, CDR2 SQIVND (reference sequence). The V end was cut by 2 bases, the J end by 4 bases, with 8 bases between. The CDR3 nucleotides read TGTGCCAGTAGTATAATAGGGGGCACCGGGGAGCTGTTTTTT. Protein product: CASSIIGGTGELFF. Looking up the rest from reference TRBV19 and TRBJ2-2 gives the full variable domain: DGGITQSPKYLFRKEGQNVTLSCEQNLNHDAMYWYRQDPGQGLRLIYYSQIVNDFQKGDIAEGYSVSREKKESFPLTVTSAQKNPTAFYLCASSIIGGTGELFFGEGSRLTVL.

This clonotype was observed many times. V usage is TRBV7-9 and J usage is TRBJ2-5, with D possibly matching TRBD1 (6 bases). The CDR3 sequence is 13 residues long. Germline loops: CDR1 SEHNR, CDR2 FQNEAQ (reference sequence). V was clipped by 2 bases and J by 3 bases, with 7 bases between them. Here the CDR3 DNA reads TGTGCCAGCAGCTTAAACAGGGAAGAGACCCAGTACTTC. This sequence encodes CASSLNREETQYF.